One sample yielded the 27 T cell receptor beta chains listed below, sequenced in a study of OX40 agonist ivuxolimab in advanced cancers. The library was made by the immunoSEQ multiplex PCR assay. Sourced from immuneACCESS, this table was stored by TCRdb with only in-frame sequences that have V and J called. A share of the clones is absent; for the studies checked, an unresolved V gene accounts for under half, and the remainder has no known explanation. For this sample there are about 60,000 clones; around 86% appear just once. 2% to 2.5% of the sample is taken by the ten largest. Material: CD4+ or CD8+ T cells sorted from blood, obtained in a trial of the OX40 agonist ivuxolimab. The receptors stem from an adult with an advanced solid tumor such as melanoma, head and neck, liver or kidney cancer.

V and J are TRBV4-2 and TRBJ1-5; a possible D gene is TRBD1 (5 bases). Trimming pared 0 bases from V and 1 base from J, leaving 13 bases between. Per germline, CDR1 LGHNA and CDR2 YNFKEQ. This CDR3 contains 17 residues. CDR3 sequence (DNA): TGTGCCAGCAGCCAAGACCGGACCGGGGGGAGCAATCAGCCCCAGCATTTT. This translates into CASSQDRTGGSNQPQHF.

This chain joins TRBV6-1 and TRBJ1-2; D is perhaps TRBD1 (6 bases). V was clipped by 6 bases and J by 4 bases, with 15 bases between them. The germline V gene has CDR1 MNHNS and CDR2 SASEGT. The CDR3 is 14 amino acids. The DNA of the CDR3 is TGTGCCAGCAGAGCAATACAGGGTCCCTATGGCTACACCTTC. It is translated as CASRAIQGPYGYTF.

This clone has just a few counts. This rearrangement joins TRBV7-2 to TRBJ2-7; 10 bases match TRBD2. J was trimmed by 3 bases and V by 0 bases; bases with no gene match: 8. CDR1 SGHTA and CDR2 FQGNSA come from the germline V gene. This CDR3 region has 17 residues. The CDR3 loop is CASSLAPGLAEIYEQYF. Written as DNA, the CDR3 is TGTGCCAGCAGCTTAGCGCCCGGACTAGCGGAGATCTACGAGCAGTACTTC.

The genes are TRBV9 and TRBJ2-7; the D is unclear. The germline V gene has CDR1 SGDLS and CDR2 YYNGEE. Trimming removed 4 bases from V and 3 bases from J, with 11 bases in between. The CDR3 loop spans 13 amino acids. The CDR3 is CASSPNSFYEQYF. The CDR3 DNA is TGTGCCAGCAGCCCTAATTCTTTCTACGAGCAGTACTTC.

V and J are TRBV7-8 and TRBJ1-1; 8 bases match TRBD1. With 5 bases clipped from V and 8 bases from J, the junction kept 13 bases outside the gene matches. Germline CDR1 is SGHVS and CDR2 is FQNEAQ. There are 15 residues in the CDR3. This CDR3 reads CASSDSPGQVSEAFF. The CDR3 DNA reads TGTGCCAGCAGCGATAGCCCGGGACAGGTCTCCGAAGCTTTCTTT.

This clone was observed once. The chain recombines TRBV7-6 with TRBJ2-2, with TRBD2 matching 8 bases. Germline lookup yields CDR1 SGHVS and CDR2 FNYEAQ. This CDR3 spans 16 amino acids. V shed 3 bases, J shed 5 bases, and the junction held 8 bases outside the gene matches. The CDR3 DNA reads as TGTGCCAGCAGCTTCTACCGGACTAGCCCTACCGGGGAGCTGTTTTTT. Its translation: CASSFYRTSPTGELFF.

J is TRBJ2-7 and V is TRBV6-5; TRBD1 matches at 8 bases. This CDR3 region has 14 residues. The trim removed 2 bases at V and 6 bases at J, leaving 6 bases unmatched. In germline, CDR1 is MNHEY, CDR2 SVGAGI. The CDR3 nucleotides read TGTGCCAGCAGTTACCAGGGGGCGACACGCGAGCAGTACTTC. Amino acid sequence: CASSYQGATREQYF.

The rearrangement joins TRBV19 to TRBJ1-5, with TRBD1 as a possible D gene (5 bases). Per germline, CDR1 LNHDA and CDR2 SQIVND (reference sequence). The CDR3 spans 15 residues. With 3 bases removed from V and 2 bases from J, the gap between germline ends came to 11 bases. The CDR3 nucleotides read TGTGCCAGTAGTATCAGGGAGCCGGGCAATCAGCCCCAGCATTTT. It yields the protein CASSIREPGNQPQHF.

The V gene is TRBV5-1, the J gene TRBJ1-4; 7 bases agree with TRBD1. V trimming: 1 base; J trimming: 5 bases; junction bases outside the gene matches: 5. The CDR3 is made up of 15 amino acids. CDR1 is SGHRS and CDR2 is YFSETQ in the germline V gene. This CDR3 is CASSLSSRGNEKLFF. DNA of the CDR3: TGCGCCAGCAGCTTGAGTTCCAGGGGGAATGAAAAACTGTTTTTT.

The CDR3 region is CASSQGTGTGGSEEQYF. CDR3 sequence (DNA): TGCGCCAGCAGCCAGGGGACCGGGACAGGGGGCTCTGAGGAGCAGTACTTC. The V call is TRBV4-3, the J call TRBJ2-7, with TRBD1 matching 12 bases. CDR1 LGHNA and CDR2 YSLEER come from the germline V gene. The V and J ends lost 3 bases and 7 bases, in that order; junction bases with no gene match: 13. The CDR3 sequence is 17 residues long.

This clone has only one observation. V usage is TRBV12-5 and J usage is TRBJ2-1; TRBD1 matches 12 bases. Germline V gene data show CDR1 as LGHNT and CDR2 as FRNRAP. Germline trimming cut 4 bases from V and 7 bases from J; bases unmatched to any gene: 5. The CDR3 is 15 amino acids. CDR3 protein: CASGWGQGAWNEQFF. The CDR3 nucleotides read TGTGCTAGTGGTTGGGGACAGGGGGCATGGAATGAGCAGTTCTTC. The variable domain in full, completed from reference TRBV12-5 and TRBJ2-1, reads DARVTQTPRHKVTEMGQEVTMRCQPILGHNTVFWYRQTMMQGLELLAYFRNRAPLDDSGMPKDRFSAEMPDATLATLKIQPSEPRDSAVYFCASGWGQGAWNEQFFGPGTRLTVL.

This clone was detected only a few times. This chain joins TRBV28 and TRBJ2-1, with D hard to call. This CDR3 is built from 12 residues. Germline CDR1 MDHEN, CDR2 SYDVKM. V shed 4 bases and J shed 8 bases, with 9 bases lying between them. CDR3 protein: CASSSGIHEQFF. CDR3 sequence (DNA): TGTGCCAGCAGTTCAGGTATACATGAGCAGTTCTTC.

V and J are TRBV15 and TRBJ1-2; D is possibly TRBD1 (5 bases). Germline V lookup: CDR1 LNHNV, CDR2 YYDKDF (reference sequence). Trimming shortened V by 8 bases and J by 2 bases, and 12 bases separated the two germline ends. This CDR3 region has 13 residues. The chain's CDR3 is CATHQGANYGYTF. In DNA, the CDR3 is TGTGCCACCCATCAGGGTGCAAACTATGGCTACACCTTC.

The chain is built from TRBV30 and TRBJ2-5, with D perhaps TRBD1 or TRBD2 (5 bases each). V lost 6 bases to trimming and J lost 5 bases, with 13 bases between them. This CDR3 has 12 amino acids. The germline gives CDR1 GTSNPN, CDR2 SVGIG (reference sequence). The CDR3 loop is CACNRGLETQYF. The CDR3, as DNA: TGTGCCTGCAATCGGGGCTTGGAGACCCAGTACTTC. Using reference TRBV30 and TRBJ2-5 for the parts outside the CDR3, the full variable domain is SQTIHQWPATLVQPVGSPLSLECTVEGTSNPNLYWYRQAAGRGLQLLFYSVGIGQISSEVPQNLSASRPQDRQFILSSKKLLLSDSGFYLCACNRGLETQYFGPGTRLLVL.

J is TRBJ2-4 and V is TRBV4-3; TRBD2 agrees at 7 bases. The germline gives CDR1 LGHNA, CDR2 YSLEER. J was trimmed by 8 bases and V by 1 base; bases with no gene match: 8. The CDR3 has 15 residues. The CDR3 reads CASSQVTSVDDIQYF. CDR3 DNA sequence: TGCGCCAGCAGCCAAGTAACTAGCGTTGATGACATTCAGTACTTC.

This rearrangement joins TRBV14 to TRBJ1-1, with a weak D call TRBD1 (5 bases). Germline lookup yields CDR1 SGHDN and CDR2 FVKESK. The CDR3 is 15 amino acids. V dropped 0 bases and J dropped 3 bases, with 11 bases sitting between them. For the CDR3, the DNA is TGTGCCAGCAGCCAAGACCAGGGCGAGTACACTGAAGCTTTCTTT. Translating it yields CASSQDQGEYTEAFF.

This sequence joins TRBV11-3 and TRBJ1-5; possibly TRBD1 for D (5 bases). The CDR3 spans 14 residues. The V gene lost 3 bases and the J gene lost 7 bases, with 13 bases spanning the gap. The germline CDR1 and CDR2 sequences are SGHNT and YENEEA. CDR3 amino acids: CASSLGGEDQPQHF. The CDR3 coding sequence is TGTGCCAGCAGCTTGGGAGGGGAGGACCAGCCCCAGCATTTT.

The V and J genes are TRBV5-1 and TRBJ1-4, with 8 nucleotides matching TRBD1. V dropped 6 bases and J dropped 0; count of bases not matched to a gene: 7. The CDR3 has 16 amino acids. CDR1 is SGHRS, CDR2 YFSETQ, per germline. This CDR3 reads CASTGTGRATNEKLFF. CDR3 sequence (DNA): TGCGCCAGCACCGGGACAGGCCGTGCAACTAATGAAAAACTGTTTTTT.

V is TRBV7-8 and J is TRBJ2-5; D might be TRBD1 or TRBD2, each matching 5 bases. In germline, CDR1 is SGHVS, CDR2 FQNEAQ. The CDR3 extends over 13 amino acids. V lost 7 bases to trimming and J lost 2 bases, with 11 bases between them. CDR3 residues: CASIRDEQETQYF. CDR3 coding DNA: TGTGCCAGCATTCGGGACGAACAAGAGACCCAGTACTTC.

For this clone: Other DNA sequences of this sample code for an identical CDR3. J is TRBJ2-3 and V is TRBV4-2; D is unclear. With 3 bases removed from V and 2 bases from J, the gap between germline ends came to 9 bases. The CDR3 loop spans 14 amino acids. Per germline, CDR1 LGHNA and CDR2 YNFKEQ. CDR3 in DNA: TGTGCCAGCAGCCAGGGCGGACCCACAGATACGCAGTATTTT. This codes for CASSQGGPTDTQYF.

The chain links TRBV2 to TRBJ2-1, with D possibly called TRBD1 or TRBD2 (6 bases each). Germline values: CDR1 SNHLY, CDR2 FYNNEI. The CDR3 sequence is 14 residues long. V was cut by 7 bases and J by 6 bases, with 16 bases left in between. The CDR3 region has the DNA TGTGCCAGCATCCTAGGGGGGAGTCTCAATGAGCAGTTCTTC. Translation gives CASILGGSLNEQFF. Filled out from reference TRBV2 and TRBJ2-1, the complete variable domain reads EPEVTQTPSHQVTQMGQEVILRCVPISNHLYFYWYRQILGQKVEFLVSFYNNEISEKSEIFDDQFSVERPDGSNFTLKIRSTKLEDSAMYFCASILGGSLNEQFFGPGTRLTVL.

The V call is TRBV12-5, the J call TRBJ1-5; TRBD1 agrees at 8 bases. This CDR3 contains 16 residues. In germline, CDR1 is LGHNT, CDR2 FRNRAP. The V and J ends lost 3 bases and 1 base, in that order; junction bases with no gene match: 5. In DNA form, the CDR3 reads TGTGCTAGTGGTTTTGAGACAGGGGTGAGCAATCAGCCCCAGCATTTT. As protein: CASGFETGVSNQPQHF.

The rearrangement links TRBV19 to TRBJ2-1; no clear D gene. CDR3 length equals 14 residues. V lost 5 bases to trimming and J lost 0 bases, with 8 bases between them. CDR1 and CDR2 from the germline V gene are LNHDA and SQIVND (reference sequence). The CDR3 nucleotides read TGTGCCAGTAGTGGCCCTAGCTCCTACAATGAGCAGTTCTTC. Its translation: CASSGPSSYNEQFF.

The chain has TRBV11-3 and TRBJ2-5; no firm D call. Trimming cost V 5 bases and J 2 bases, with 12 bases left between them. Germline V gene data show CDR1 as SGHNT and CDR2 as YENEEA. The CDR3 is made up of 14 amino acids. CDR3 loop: CASSPGESQETQYF. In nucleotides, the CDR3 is TGTGCCAGCAGCCCCGGCGAGTCGCAAGAGACCCAGTACTTC.

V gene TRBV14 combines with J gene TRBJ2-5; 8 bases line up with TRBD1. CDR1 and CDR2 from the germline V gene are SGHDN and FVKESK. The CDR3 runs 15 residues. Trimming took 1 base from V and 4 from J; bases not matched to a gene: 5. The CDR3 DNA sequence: TGTGCCAGCAGCCAAGGGAGGACAGGGAGAGAGACCCAGTACTTC. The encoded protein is CASSQGRTGRETQYF.

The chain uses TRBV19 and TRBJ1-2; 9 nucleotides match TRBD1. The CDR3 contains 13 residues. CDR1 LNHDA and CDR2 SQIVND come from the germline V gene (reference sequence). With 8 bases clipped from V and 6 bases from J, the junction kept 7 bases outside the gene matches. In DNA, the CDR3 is TGTGCCAGTGGGACAGGGAGGGTCCATGGCTACACCTTC. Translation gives CASGTGRVHGYTF.

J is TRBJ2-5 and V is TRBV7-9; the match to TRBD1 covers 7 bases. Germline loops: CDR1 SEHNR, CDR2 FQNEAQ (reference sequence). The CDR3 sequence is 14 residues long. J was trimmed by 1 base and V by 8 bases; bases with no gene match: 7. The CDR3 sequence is CASAPGQIQETQYF. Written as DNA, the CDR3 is TGTGCCAGCGCCCCGGGACAGATCCAAGAGACCCAGTACTTC.